This T cell receptor beta chain stems from a study of blood T cell repertoires in COVID-19. Background on the study: In each case, the material was cDNA or gDNA derived from T cells, B-cell-depleted T cells, or PBMCs.

Original processing notes: Reference gene primer amplification yielded estimated nucleated cell counts. Generated by immunoSEQ multiplex PCR, the TCRdb table keeps only in-frame clones and is missing some. V and J calls and clone size are copied from that table; D and trimming were computed from the DNA. The sample lists some 170,000 clones; around 82% were seen once. The receptor was derived from a man between 60 and 75 years old with active or convalescent COVID-19. Material for sequencing was peripheral blood.

The chain's CDR3 is CAISERAGGFYGYTF. Here the CDR3 DNA reads TGTGCCATCAGTGAGAGGGCAGGGGGATTCTATGGCTACACCTTC. V and J are TRBV10-3 and TRBJ1-2, with 7 positions matching TRBD1. Germline V gene data show CDR1 as ENHRY and CDR2 as SYGVKD. There are 15 residues in the CDR3. V trimming: 2 bases; J trimming: 4 bases; junction bases outside the gene matches: 7.